These 14 T cell receptor beta chains were sequenced from one sample in a study of cytomegalovirus exposure and HLA in healthy donors. Both 60 Vbeta primers and 13 Jbeta primers went into the PCR. Only in-frame clones appear in the TCRdb table, and some are missing; sequencing was by immunoSEQ multiplex PCR. The table has approximately 97,000 clones, about 79% seen once. The sample taken for sequencing was PBMCs. The receptors stem from a male donor in good health and CMV-seropositive.

The J gene is TRBJ2-5, the V gene TRBV6-1; D is uncertain. The length of the CDR3 is 15 residues. Per the germline V gene, CDR1 is MNHNS and CDR2 is SASEGT. V was clipped by 7 bases and J by 1 base, with 16 bases between them. CDR3 region: CASTNMGRPQETQYF. CDR3 sequence (DNA): TGTGCCAGCACCAACATGGGCAGACCCCAAGAGACCCAGTACTTC.

This rearrangement joins TRBV7-9 to TRBJ1-1; 9 bases match TRBD1. The CDR3 has 16 residues. Germline-derived CDR1 and CDR2 are SEHNR and FQNEAQ (reference sequence). The ends lost 1 base at V and 2 bases at J; junction bases unmatched: 5. The CDR3 here is CASSLGTGDGNTEAFF. In DNA, the CDR3 is TGTGCCAGCAGCTTAGGGACAGGGGATGGAAACACTGAAGCTTTCTTT.

This clone was recorded only once. The V and J genes are TRBV6-4 and TRBJ2-5, with D possibly matching TRBD2 (5 bases). CDR1 is MRHNA, CDR2 SNTAGT, per germline. The length of the CDR3 is 13 residues. Trimming shortened V by 3 bases and J by 5 bases, and 10 bases separated the two germline ends. This CDR3 reads CASSEKAGETQYF. CDR3 nucleotide sequence: TGTGCCAGCAGTGAGAAGGCGGGCGAGACCCAGTACTTC.

The J gene is TRBJ2-7, the V gene TRBV5-1, with D tentatively TRBD1 (6 bases). The V end was cut by 0 bases, the J end by 3 bases, with 7 bases between. This CDR3 has 13 amino acids. Germline values: CDR1 SGHRS, CDR2 YFSETQ. CDR3 sequence: CASSLVTGYEQYF. The CDR3 nucleotides are TGCGCCAGCAGCTTGGTGACAGGCTACGAGCAGTACTTC.

The count of this clone is one. The chain uses TRBV25-1 and TRBJ2-7; D not certain. Trimming removed 2 bases at V and 0 bases at J, with 5 bases between. Germline V gene data show CDR1 as MGHDK and CDR2 as SYGVNS. The CDR3 consists of 13 residues. The CDR3 region has the DNA TGTGCCAGCAGTGAAATCGTCTCCTACGAGCAGTACTTC. Amino acids: CASSEIVSYEQYF.

V and J are TRBV5-1 and TRBJ2-2; D uncertain. The CDR3 covers 15 residues. Germline V gene lookup returns CDR1 SGHRS and CDR2 YFSETQ. Between the trimmed V and J ends, which lost 1 base and 1 base, there was a span of 8 bases. The CDR3 nucleotides are TGCGCCAGCAGCTTGAATGGCGGGAACACCGGGGAGCTGTTTTTT. Translating it yields CASSLNGGNTGELFF.

This sequence joins TRBV5-6 and TRBJ2-7; TRBD1 agrees at 11 bases. V shed 4 bases, J shed 4 bases, and the junction held 7 bases outside the gene matches. Germline-derived CDR1 and CDR2 are SGHDT and YYEEEE. The CDR3 consists of 15 residues. CDR3 residues: CASSPGTGGDYEQYF. The CDR3 DNA reads TGTGCCAGCAGCCCGGGGACAGGGGGAGATTACGAGCAGTACTTC.

This chain connects TRBV6-5 to TRBJ1-6; D uncertain. Germline CDR1 MNHEY, CDR2 SVGAGI. The CDR3 length is 14 residues. Trimming removed 2 bases from V and 10 bases from J, with 12 bases in between. The CDR3 DNA reads as TGTGCCAGCAGTTACGAGGGTGTGGGATCACCCCTCCACTTT. This translates into CASSYEGVGSPLHF.

The chain uses TRBV6-1 and TRBJ2-7; maybe TRBD1 (6 bases). V dropped 3 bases and J dropped 4 bases, with 13 bases sitting between them. Germline-derived CDR1 and CDR2 are MNHNS and SASEGT. CDR3 size: 14 residues. DNA for the CDR3: TGTGCCAGCAGTGAGACCTACACAGGGTACGAGCAGTACTTC. This translates into CASSETYTGYEQYF.

The CDR3: CATSVTRDYNEQFF. Written as DNA, the CDR3 is TGTGCCACCAGCGTAACTAGGGACTACAATGAGCAGTTCTTC. V and J are TRBV15 and TRBJ2-1; TRBD2 might be the D (5 bases). Germline lookup yields CDR1 LNHNV and CDR2 YYDKDF (reference sequence). V gave up 5 bases and J gave up 3 bases, with 11 bases separating them. The CDR3 is 14 residues long.

This clone was picked up a small number of times. The genes are TRBV30 and TRBJ1-3, with TRBD1 as a possible D gene (5 bases). Germline V gene sequence: CDR1 GTSNPN, CDR2 SVGIG (reference sequence). The V end lost 7 bases, the J end lost 4 bases, and 11 bases lay between the germline ends. The CDR3 has 12 residues. In DNA, the CDR3 is TGTGCCTTCAGGGTTTCAGGAAACACCATATATTTT. This gives the protein CAFRVSGNTIYF.

The J gene is TRBJ2-2, the V gene TRBV11-1; 7 positions agree with TRBD1. CDR3 length: 16 amino acids. V was pared by 3 bases and J by 2 bases, with 6 bases of the junction left unmatched. Germline lookup yields CDR1 SGHAT and CDR2 FQDESV (reference sequence). The CDR3 region is CASSFVGTVNTGELFF. CDR3 bases: TGTGCCAGCAGCTTCGTAGGGACAGTCAACACCGGGGAGCTGTTTTTT.

The chain joins TRBV7-9 to TRBJ1-2; D might be TRBD1 (5 bases). Germline V gene sequence: CDR1 SEHNR, CDR2 FQNEAQ (reference sequence). The ends were cut back, 3 bases at V and 1 base at J, with 12 bases in the middle. This CDR3 comprises 15 residues. The DNA of the CDR3 is TGTGCCAGCAGCTTTCCGGGGGAATTTAACTATGGCTACACCTTC. Translation: CASSFPGEFNYGYTF. The full variable domain, completed using reference TRBV7-9 and TRBJ1-2, is DTGVSQNPRHKITKRGQNVTFRCDPISEHNRLYWYRQTLGQGPEFLTYFQNEAQLEKSRLLSDRFSAERPKGSFSTLEIQRTEQGDSAMYLCASSFPGEFNYGYTFGSGTRLTVV.

The chain is built from TRBV2 and TRBJ2-3, with TRBD1 identical over 7 bases. The CDR3 runs 14 residues. The germline V gene encodes CDR1 SNHLY and CDR2 FYNNEI. V trimming: 7 bases; J trimming: 2 bases; junction bases outside the gene matches: 6. CDR3 sequence: CASMWQGDTDTQYF. The CDR3 DNA reads TGTGCCAGCATGTGGCAGGGGGACACAGATACGCAGTATTTT. The full variable domain, in which reference TRBV2 and TRBJ2-3 provide the parts outside the CDR3, is EPEVTQTPSHQVTQMGQEVILRCVPISNHLYFYWYRQILGQKVEFLVSFYNNEISEKSEIFDDQFSVERPDGSNFTLKIRSTKLEDSAMYFCASMWQGDTDTQYFGPGTRLTVL.